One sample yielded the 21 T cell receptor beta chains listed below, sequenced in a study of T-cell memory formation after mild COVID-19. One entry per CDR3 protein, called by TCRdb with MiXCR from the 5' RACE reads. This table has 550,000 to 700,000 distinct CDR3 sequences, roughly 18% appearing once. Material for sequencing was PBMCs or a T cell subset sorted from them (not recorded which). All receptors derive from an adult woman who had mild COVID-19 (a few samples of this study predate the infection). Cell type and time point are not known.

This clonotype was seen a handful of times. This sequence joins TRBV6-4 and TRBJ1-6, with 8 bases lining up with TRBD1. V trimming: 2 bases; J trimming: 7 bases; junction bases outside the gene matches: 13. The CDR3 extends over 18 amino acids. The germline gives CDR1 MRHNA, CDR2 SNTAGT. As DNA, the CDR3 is TGTGCCAGCAGTGACGGACAGGGTAGCCTGAGGTCCAATTCACCCCTCCACTTT. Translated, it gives CASSDGQGSLRSNSPLHF.

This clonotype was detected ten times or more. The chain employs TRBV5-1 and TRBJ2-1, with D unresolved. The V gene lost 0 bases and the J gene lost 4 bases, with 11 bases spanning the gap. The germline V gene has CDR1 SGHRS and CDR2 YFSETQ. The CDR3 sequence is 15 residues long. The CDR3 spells CASSLAHERYNEQFF. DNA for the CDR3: TGCGCCAGCAGCTTGGCCCACGAGAGATACAATGAGCAGTTCTTC.

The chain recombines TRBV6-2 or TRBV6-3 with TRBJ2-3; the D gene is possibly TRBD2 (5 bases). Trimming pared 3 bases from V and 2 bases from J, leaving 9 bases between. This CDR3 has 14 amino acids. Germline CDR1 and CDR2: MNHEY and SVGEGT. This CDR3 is CASSYLGDTDTQYF. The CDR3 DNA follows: TGTGCCAGCAGTTATCTGGGAGACACAGATACGCAGTATTTT.

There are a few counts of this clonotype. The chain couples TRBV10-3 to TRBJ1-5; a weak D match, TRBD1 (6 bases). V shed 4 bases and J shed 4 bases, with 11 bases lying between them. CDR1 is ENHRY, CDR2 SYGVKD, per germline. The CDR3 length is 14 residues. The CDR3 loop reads CAISVGGNNQPQHF. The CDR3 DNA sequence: TGTGCCATCAGTGTAGGGGGTAATAATCAGCCCCAGCATTTT.

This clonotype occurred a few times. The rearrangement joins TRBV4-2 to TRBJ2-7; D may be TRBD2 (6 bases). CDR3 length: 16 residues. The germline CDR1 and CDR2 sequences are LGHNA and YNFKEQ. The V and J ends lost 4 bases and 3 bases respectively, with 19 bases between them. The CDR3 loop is CASSPKGTSIDYEQYF. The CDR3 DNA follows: TGTGCCAGCAGCCCTAAAGGGACTTCGATTGACTACGAGCAGTACTTC.

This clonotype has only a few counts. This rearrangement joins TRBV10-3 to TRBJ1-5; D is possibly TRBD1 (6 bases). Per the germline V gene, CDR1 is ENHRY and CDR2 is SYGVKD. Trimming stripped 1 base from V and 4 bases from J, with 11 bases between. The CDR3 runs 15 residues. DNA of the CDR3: TGTGCCATCAGTGAGTATGGGACACCAAATCAGCCCCAGCATTTT. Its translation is CAISEYGTPNQPQHF.

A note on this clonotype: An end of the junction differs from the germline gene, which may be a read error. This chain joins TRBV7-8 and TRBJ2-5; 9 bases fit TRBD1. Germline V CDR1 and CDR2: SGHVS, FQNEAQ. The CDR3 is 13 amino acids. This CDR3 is CASSPRGQGVGCF. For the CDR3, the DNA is TGTGCCAGCAGCCCTAGGGGACAGGGTGTTGGGTGCTTC. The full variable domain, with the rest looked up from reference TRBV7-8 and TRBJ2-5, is GAGVSQSPRYKVAKRGQDVALRCDPISGHVSLFWYQQALGQGPEFLTYFQNEAQLDKSGLPSDRFFAERPEGSVSTLKIQRTQQEDSAVYLCASSPRGQGVGCFGPGTRLLVL.

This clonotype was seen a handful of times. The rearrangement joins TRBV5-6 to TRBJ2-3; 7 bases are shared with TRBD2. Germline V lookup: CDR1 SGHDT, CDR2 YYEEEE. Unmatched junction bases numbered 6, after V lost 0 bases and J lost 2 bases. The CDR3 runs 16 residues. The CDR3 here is CASSLASSGPTDTQYF. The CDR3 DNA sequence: TGTGCCAGCAGCTTGGCGTCTAGCGGACCCACAGATACGCAGTATTTT. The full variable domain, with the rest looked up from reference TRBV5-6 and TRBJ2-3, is DAGVTQSPTHLIKTRGQQVTLRCSPKSGHDTVSWYQQALGQGPQFIFQYYEEEERQRGNFPDRFSGHQFPNYSSELNVNALLLGDSALYLCASSLASSGPTDTQYFGPGTRLTVL.

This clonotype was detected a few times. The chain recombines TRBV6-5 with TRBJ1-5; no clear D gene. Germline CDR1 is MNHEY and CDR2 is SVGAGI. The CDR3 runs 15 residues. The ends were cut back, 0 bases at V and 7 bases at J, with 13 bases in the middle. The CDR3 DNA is TGTGCCAGCAGTTACTCGTGGGAGGCTGGGCAGCCCCAGCATTTT. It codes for CASSYSWEAGQPQHF.

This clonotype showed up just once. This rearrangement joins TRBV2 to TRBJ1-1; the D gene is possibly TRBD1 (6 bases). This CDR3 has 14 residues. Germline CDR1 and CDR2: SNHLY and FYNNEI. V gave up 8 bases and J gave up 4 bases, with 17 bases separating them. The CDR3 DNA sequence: TGTGCCAGCCTGACCGAAAAGGGGGGCACTGAAGCTTTCTTT. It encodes CASLTEKGGTEAFF.

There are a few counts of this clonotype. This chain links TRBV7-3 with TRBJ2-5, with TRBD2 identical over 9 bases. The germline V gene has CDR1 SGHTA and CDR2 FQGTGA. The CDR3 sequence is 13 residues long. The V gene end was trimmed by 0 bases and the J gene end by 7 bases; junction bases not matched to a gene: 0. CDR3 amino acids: CASSLTSGGTQYF. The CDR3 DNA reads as TGTGCCAGCAGCTTAACTAGCGGGGGGACCCAGTACTTC.

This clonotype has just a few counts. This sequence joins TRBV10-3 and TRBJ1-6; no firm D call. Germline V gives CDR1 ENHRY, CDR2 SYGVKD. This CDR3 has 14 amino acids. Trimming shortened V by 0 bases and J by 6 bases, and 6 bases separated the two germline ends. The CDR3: CAISESSGNSPLHF. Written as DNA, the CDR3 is TGTGCCATCAGTGAGTCCAGCGGTAATTCACCCCTCCACTTT.

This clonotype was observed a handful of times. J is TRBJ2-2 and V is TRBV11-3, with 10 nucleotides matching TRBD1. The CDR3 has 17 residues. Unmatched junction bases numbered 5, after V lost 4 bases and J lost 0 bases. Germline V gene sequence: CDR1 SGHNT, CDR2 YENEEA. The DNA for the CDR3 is TGTGCCAGCAGCTCCGGGACAGGGGCATCGAACACCGGGGAGCTGTTTTTT. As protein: CASSSGTGASNTGELFF.

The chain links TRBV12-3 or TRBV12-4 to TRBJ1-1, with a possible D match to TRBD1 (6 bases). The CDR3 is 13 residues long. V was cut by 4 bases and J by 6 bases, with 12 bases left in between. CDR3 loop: CASSSTGTPEAFF. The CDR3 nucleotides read TGTGCCAGCAGTTCCACAGGGACCCCTGAAGCTTTCTTT.

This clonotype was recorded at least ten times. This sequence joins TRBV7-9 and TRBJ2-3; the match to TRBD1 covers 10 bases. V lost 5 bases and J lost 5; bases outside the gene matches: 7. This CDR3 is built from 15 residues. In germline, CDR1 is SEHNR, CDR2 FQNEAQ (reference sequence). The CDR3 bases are TGTGCCAGCAGCAGTAGACAGGGGGCGCGAGATACGCAGTATTTT. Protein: CASSSRQGARDTQYF. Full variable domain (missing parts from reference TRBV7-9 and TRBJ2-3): DTGVSQNPRHKITKRGQNVTFRCDPISEHNRLYWYRQTLGQGPEFLTYFQNEAQLEKSRLLSDRFSAERPKGSFSTLEIQRTEQGDSAMYLCASSSRQGARDTQYFGPGTRLTVL.

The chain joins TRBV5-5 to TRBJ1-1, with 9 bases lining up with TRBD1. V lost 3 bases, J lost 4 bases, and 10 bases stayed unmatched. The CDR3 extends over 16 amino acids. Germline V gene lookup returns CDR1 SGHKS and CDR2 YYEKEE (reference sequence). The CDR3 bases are TGTGCCAGCAGCTCGGGACAGGGAGGCGATATCACTGAAGCTTTCTTT. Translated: CASSSGQGGDITEAFF.

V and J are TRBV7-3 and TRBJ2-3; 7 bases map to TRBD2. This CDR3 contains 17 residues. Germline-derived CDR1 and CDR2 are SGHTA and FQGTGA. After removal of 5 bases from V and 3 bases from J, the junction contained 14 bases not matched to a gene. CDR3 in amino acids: CASSRSGSGPFTDTQYF. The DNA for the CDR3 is TGTGCCAGCAGCCGTAGCGGGTCTGGACCCTTTACAGATACGCAGTATTTT.

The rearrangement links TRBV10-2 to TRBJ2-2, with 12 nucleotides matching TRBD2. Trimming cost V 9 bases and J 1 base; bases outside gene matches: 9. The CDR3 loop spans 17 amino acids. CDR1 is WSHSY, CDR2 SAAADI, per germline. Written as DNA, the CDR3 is TGCGCCAGAACTAGACTAGCGGGAGACGGGAACACCGGGGAGCTGTTTTTT. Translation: CARTRLAGDGNTGELFF.

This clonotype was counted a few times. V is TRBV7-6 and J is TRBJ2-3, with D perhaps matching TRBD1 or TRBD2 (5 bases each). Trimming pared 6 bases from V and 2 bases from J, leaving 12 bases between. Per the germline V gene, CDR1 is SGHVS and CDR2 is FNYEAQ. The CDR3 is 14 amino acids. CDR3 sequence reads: CASSGGTYTDTQYF. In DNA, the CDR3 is TGTGCCAGCAGTGGTGGGACCTACACAGATACGCAGTATTTT.

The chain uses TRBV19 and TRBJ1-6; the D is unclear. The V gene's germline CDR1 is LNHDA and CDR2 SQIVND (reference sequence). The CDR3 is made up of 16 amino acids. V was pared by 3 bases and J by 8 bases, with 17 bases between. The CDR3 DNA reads TGTGCCAGTAGTATCGGTATCGGCGGTGCCGATTCACCCCTCCACTTT. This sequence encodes CASSIGIGGADSPLHF.

The CDR3 sequence is CASTPRTVQGPGNIQYF. The CDR3 coding sequence is TGTGCCAGTACTCCTAGGACCGTACAGGGGCCGGGGAACATTCAGTACTTC. This rearrangement joins TRBV19 to TRBJ2-4; 7 positions agree with TRBD1. Trimming at V came to 7 bases and at J to 7 bases, leaving 19 bases not matched to a gene. This CDR3 region has 17 residues. CDR1 and CDR2 (germline): LNHDA, SQIVND (reference sequence).